This TCR beta chain is from a study of blood T cell repertoires in COVID-19. On the study more broadly: In each case, the material was cDNA or gDNA derived from T cells, B-cell-depleted T cells, or PBMCs.

Clones were read by immunoSEQ multiplex PCR, and TCRdb kept only the in-frame ones, dropping some. In the table there are hundreds of thousands of clones, approximately 90% of which are singletons. The study drew participants aged about 18 to 89 years from approximately 25 US areas. Clinical history reported by participants formed the basis on which cohorts were assigned. Trimming stripped 2 bases from V and 10 bases from J, with 18 bases between. Germline V lookup: CDR1 LGHDT, CDR2 YNNKEL (reference sequence). This CDR3 contains 16 residues. The sequence derives from a man in his fifties or sixties who had been exposed to COVID-19. V is TRBV3-1 (or the pseudogene TRBV3-2) and J is TRBJ1-6, with a weak D call TRBD1 (6 bases). Sequenced material: PBMCs or T cells enriched from blood (not recorded which). CDR3 region: CASSQLLFGGLSPLHF. As DNA, the CDR3 is TGTGCCAGCAGCCAACTTCTTTTCGGGGGGCTATCACCCCTCCACTTT.